Listed below are T cell receptor beta chains from one sample, sequenced in a study of patients and donors after allogeneic stem cell transplantation. MiXCR, applied by TCRdb to the RT-PCR reads, yields one record per CDR3 protein. In the table there are roughly 960,000 distinct CDR3 sequences, roughly 18% of which are singletons. Sequencing was done on a sample of blood, either unsorted or a sorted T cell fraction (not recorded which). The source is a human donor who was either an allogeneic HSCT recipient or a stem cell or donor lymphocyte infusion donor (not recorded which). It is not recorded whose cells these are; they may come from a transplant donor. Both conserved end residues are part of each CDR3. D genes are given only for firm matches. Size is omitted from some rows. Given values are once, few, many or a class for expanded clones.

length	D	size	J	V	CDR3	DNA
15	TRBD1	many	TRBJ1-5	TRBV28	CASSPLDRGHQPQHF	TGTGCCAGCAGTCCACTCGACAGGGGGCATCAGCCCCAGCATTTT
12	.	few	TRBJ1-2	TRBV9	CASSAGFDGYTF	TGTGCCAGCAGCGCCGGCTTTGATGGCTACACCTTC
14	.	.	TRBJ2-5	TRBV15	CATSIRTAHETQYF	TGTGCCACCAGCATCAGGACAGCCCACGAGACCCAGTACTTC
14	.	.	TRBJ1-2	TRBV13	CASSITQGLDGYTF	TGTGCCAGCAGCATAACTCAGGGGTTGGATGGCTACACCTTC
14	.	few	TRBJ2-4	TRBV29-1	CSVVFRPARDIQYF	TGCAGCGTTGTTTTTCGGCCGGCGAGAGACATTCAGTACTTC
14	TRBD2	.	TRBJ2-7	TRBV9	CASSVGGLASEQYF	TGTGCCAGCAGCGTAGGCGGACTAGCGAGCGAGCAGTACTTC
12	.	.	TRBJ2-2	TRBV30	CAWRLNTGELFF	TGTGCCTGGCGGTTGAACACCGGGGAGCTGTTTTTT
14	TRBD2	.	TRBJ2-1	TRBV6-1	CASSEEGTSRGKFF	TGTGCCAGCAGTGAAGAGGGGACTAGCAGAGGGAAGTTCTTC
15	.	.	TRBJ2-3	TRBV7-2	CASSPMRPPTDTQYF	TGTGCCAGCAGCCCCATGCGGCCTCCCACAGATACGCAGTATTTT
13	.	few	TRBJ2-1	TRBV4-2	CASSPRGAHEQFF	TGTGCCAGCAGCCCCCGAGGGGCCCATGAGCAGTTCTTC
13	.	.	TRBJ2-7	TRBV11-2	CASSLDIALEEYF	TGTGCCAGCAGCTTAGATATTGCCCTTGAAGAGTACTTC
13	.	.	TRBJ1-1	TRBV30	CAWSVVGNTEAFF	TGTGCCTGGAGTGTAGTGGGGAACACTGAAGCTTTCTTT
17	.	few	TRBJ2-7	TRBV10-3	CAISQHRDTFLPYEQYF	TGTGCCATCAGCCAGCACAGGGATACGTTTTTACCCTACGAGCAGTACTTC
16	.	.	TRBJ2-1	TRBV11-3	CASSLGPYGVDDEQFF	TGTGCCAGCAGCTTAGGGCCCTACGGGGTCGACGATGAGCAGTTCTTC
17	TRBD1	few	TRBJ2-7	TRBV29-1	CSVEGDTWTGSHYEQYF	TGCAGCGTTGAAGGGGATACTTGGACAGGGAGTCACTACGAGCAGTACTTC